This T cell receptor beta chain was captured in a study of T cell changes during pregnancy in multiple sclerosis. Profiled with immunoSEQ multiplex PCR; TCRdb holds only in-frame clones, not every one. The sample carries tens of thousands of clones, just over 90% recorded once. This clone was observed a handful of times. Unmatched junction bases numbered 5, after V lost 6 bases and J lost 0 bases. The CDR3 is made up of 14 amino acids. The germline CDR1 and CDR2 sequences are LNHDA and SQIVND (reference sequence). This specimen was peripheral blood, taken before pregnancy. The source of this sequence is a female donor with multiple sclerosis, enrolled in a pregnancy study. This chain connects TRBV19 to TRBJ2-7, with 7 bases matching TRBD1. The CDR3 DNA reads as TGTGCCAGTAGCCTACAGGGGAGCTCCTACGAGCAGTACTTC. It yields the protein CASSLQGSSYEQYF.